Reported below is one TCR beta chain. Germline CDR1 MGHDK, CDR2 SYGVNS. This CDR3 contains 17 residues. Trimming stripped 4 bases from V and 6 bases from J, with 22 bases between. Profiling of TCR beta VDJ combinations and CDR3 sequences used genomic DNA as template. In TCRdb, the reads were re-called with MiXCR into one record per CDR3 protein. The profile covers hundreds of thousands of distinct CDR3 sequences, with roughly 68% appearing a single time and under 5% taken by the ten largest. The sample belongs to a study of CD8+CD57+ T cells in acquired aplastic anemia. Material for sequencing was sorted CD4+, CD8+, or CD8+CD57+ T cells (not recorded which) from PBMCs. The genes are TRBV25-1 and TRBJ2-1, with D perhaps TRBD1 (5 bases). The TCR comes from a human donor in good health, serving as a control. CDR3 sequence: CASSGASGLSGFNEQFF. The CDR3 DNA sequence: TGTGCCAGCAGTGGCGCTTCCGGGTTATCAGGGTTCAATGAGCAGTTCTTC.